Below, 29 T cell receptor beta chains from the same sample are listed, as sequenced in a study of blood T cell repertoires in COVID-19. Assay used: immunoSEQ multiplex PCR; TCRdb lists only in-frame clones, some missing. The table has 200,000 to 300,000 clones, roughly 80% seen once; the top ten hold around 7.5%. Source material: peripheral blood. These receptor sequences come from a woman older than 75 with COVID-19, enrolled during active disease.

V and J are TRBV7-2 and TRBJ2-3; 9 nucleotides align to TRBD2. Germline values: CDR1 SGHTA, CDR2 FQGNSA. Germline trimming cut 2 bases from V and 4 bases from J; bases unmatched to any gene: 7. The CDR3 consists of 16 residues. The CDR3 spells CASSLHSGSSSDTQYF. CDR3 nucleotide sequence: TGTGCCAGCAGCTTACATAGCGGGAGTAGCTCAGATACGCAGTATTTT.

The chain uses TRBV27 and TRBJ1-6, with D perhaps TRBD1 (5 bases). CDR1 is MNHEY and CDR2 is SMNVEV in the germline V gene (reference sequence). V was trimmed by 0 bases and J by 9 bases, leaving 9 bases between them. The CDR3 spans 14 residues. This CDR3 is CASSLSGRTSPLHF. The CDR3 DNA is TGTGCCAGCAGTTTATCGGGGCGGACTTCACCCCTCCACTTT.

The chain couples TRBV19 to TRBJ1-6; weak D call: TRBD1 (5 bases). The CDR3 contains 13 residues. Germline V gene lookup returns CDR1 LNHDA and CDR2 SQIVND (reference sequence). V lost 6 bases and J lost 7, with 10 bases in between. The CDR3 nucleotides are TGTGCCAGTAGGCACAAGGGGAATTCACCCCTCCACTTT. It is translated as CASRHKGNSPLHF.

The chain uses TRBV30 and TRBJ1-6; 8 bases match TRBD1. Germline assignment: CDR1 GTSNPN and CDR2 SVGIG (reference sequence). The CDR3 covers 15 residues. The J segment lost 9 bases and the V segment lost 0 bases, leaving 7 bases of the junction unmatched. CDR3 nucleotide sequence: TGTGCCTGGAGTGTTTCGGACAGGGTTGGTTCACCCCTCCACTTT. As protein: CAWSVSDRVGSPLHF.

V usage is TRBV4-1 and J usage is TRBJ2-2, with a possible D match to TRBD1 (5 bases). This CDR3 region has 14 residues. Trimming took off 0 bases at V and 8 bases at J, with 10 bases between the two ends. Germline values: CDR1 MGHRA, CDR2 YSYEKL. In DNA form, the CDR3 reads TGCGCCAGCAGCCAAGAGGGGCTGGCAGGGGAGCTGTTTTTT. Translating gives CASSQEGLAGELFF.

The chain recombines TRBV5-6 with TRBJ1-4; 8 bases are a match to TRBD1. Trimming cost V 4 bases and J 10 bases; bases outside gene matches: 12. This CDR3 has 15 residues. CDR1 is SGHDT and CDR2 is YYEEEE in the germline V gene. The CDR3 sequence is CASSPDRGLLGKLFF. In nucleotides, the CDR3 is TGTGCCAGCAGCCCCGACAGGGGACTACTTGGAAAACTGTTTTTT.

The chain carries TRBV5-6 and TRBJ1-5; TRBD1 is a possible D gene (6 bases). The CDR3 covers 14 residues. Trimming pared 2 bases from V and 6 bases from J, leaving 12 bases between. From germline, CDR1 is SGHDT and CDR2 YYEEEE. CDR3 sequence (DNA): TGTGCCAGCAGCTTTTACAGGGCTGCTCAGCCCCAGCATTTT. It codes for CASSFYRAAQPQHF.

This sequence joins TRBV3-1 (or the pseudogene TRBV3-2) and TRBJ1-2; TRBD1 matches at 7 bases. This CDR3 region has 16 residues. CDR1 and CDR2 (germline): LGHDT, YNNKEL (reference sequence). J gave up 7 bases and V 1 base, and 12 bases lay outside the gene matches. Here the CDR3 DNA reads TGTGCCAGCAGCCAAGTAGACAAGACAGGGAGTCGTGGCTACACCTTC. Amino acid sequence: CASSQVDKTGSRGYTF.

The chain carries TRBV18 and TRBJ1-2, with D tentatively TRBD1 (5 bases). CDR3 length: 14 residues. V gave up 3 bases and J gave up 6 bases, with 14 bases separating them. Germline V gene lookup returns CDR1 KGHSH and CDR2 LQKENI. CDR3 region: CASSPPPGFDGYTF. Written as DNA, the CDR3 is TGTGCCAGCTCACCCCCCCCAGGGTTCGATGGCTACACCTTC.

J is TRBJ1-6 and V is TRBV10-1, with D perhaps TRBD1 (6 bases). CDR1 WNHNN and CDR2 SYGVQD come from the germline V gene (reference sequence). V lost 7 bases to trimming and J lost 6 bases, with 7 bases between them. The CDR3 spans 12 residues. CDR3 protein: CASNRVNSPLHF. In DNA, the CDR3 is TGCGCCAGCAACAGGGTTAATTCACCCCTCCACTTT.

The chain uses TRBV28 and TRBJ1-2; D unresolved. Trimming took off 6 bases at V and 0 bases at J, with 11 bases between the two ends. The germline gives CDR1 MDHEN, CDR2 SYDVKM. The CDR3 has 14 residues. The CDR3 here is CASSFRGPNYGYTF. The DNA of the CDR3 is TGTGCCAGCAGCTTTCGCGGCCCTAACTATGGCTACACCTTC.

As to this clone: Sequence at one end of the junction differs from germline and may be a read error. This sequence joins TRBV7-7 and TRBJ2-1; TRBD1 matches 11 bases. Per germline, CDR1 SSHAT and CDR2 FNYEAQ (reference sequence). This CDR3 comprises 16 residues. The CDR3: CASSLGFGQGANEQFF. As DNA, the CDR3 is TGTGCTAGCAGCTTAGGTTTTGGACAGGGGGCAAATGAGCAGTTCTTC.

CDR3 residues: CASSIYGTVGDGYTF. Here the CDR3 DNA reads TGTGCCAGTAGTATTTATGGGACTGTAGGTGATGGCTACACCTTC. The chain couples TRBV19 to TRBJ1-2; D may be TRBD1 (5 bases). V lost 3 bases and J 6 bases, leaving 17 bases between the germline ends. The CDR3 consists of 15 residues. The V gene's germline CDR1 is LNHDA and CDR2 SQIVND (reference sequence).

The rearrangement links TRBV3-1 (or the pseudogene TRBV3-2) to TRBJ1-3; the match to TRBD1 covers 7 bases. Germline loops: CDR1 LGHDT, CDR2 YNNKEL (reference sequence). V lost 4 bases to trimming and J lost 3 bases; unmatched junction nucleotides: 6. The CDR3 loop spans 15 amino acids. This chain's CDR3 is CASSPGQLIGNTIYF. The DNA for the CDR3 is TGTGCCAGCAGCCCGGGACAGCTAATTGGAAACACCATATATTTT.

The chain uses TRBV5-4 and TRBJ1-2; the match to TRBD1 covers 9 bases. This CDR3 has 14 amino acids. The J segment lost 4 bases and the V segment lost 4 bases, leaving 5 bases of the junction unmatched. Looked up from germline, CDR1 is SGHNT and CDR2 is YYREEE (reference sequence). This CDR3 is CASSRGQGTYGYTF. The CDR3 DNA reads TGTGCCAGCAGCCGCGGACAGGGGACCTATGGCTACACCTTC.

The genes are TRBV5-1 and TRBJ1-1, with D perhaps matching TRBD1 (6 bases). Germline V gene sequence: CDR1 SGHRS, CDR2 YFSETQ. V lost 0 bases to trimming and J lost 7 bases, with 16 bases between them. This CDR3 is 15 amino acids long. The CDR3 nucleotides read TGCGCCAGCAGCTTGGACAGGGCCGGGGTCGGTGAAGCTTTCTTT. It translates to CASSLDRAGVGEAFF.

V usage is TRBV21-1 and J usage is TRBJ1-2; whether TRBD1, the table's D call, matches the DNA was not checked. TRBV21-1 is a pseudogene segment. The CDR3 length is 17 residues. The chain's CDR3 is CASSDTPKGGQGNGYTF. The CDR3 nucleotides read TGTGCCAGCAGCGATACCCCAAAAGGTGGACAGGGAAATGGCTACACCTTC.

This clone was counted only a few times. This rearrangement joins TRBV6-1 to TRBJ1-5; D is unresolved. Germline V CDR1 and CDR2: MNHNS, SASEGT. The CDR3 contains 12 residues. The V gene lost 2 bases and the J gene lost 6 bases, with 5 bases spanning the gap. The CDR3 DNA follows: TGTGCCAGCAGTGAACCTCGTCAGCCCCAGCATTTT. Encoded protein: CASSEPRQPQHF.

The V call is TRBV15, the J call TRBJ1-1; D is unclear. V was trimmed by 6 bases and J by 0 bases, leaving 8 bases between them. This CDR3 has 13 residues. From germline, CDR1 is LNHNV and CDR2 YYDKDF (reference sequence). This CDR3 reads CATRRALNTEAFF. The DNA for the CDR3 is TGTGCCACCAGGAGGGCTCTGAACACTGAAGCTTTCTTT.

The chain carries TRBV19 and TRBJ1-1, with D hard to call. Germline loops: CDR1 LNHDA, CDR2 SQIVND (reference sequence). The CDR3 sequence is 13 residues long. V dropped 1 base and J dropped 4 bases, with 7 bases sitting between them. The DNA of the CDR3 is TGTGCCAGTAGTATAGCCCCGCGCACTGAAGCTTTCTTT. This sequence encodes CASSIAPRTEAFF.

This rearrangement joins TRBV7-9 to TRBJ1-3; unclear D gene. Trimming shortened V by 2 bases and J by 0 bases, and 14 bases separated the two germline ends. This CDR3 is built from 17 residues. From germline, CDR1 is SEHNR and CDR2 FQNEAQ (reference sequence). DNA for the CDR3: TGTGCCAGCAGCTTATCTAGTGTGGCCCACTCTGGAAACACCATATATTTT. Its translation: CASSLSSVAHSGNTIYF.

V is TRBV18 and J is TRBJ2-5; no clear D. V was clipped by 6 bases and J by 5 bases, with 13 bases between them. Per germline, CDR1 KGHSH and CDR2 LQKENI. The CDR3 totals 13 residues. The CDR3 sequence is CASSRSLGETQYF. As DNA, the CDR3 is TGTGCCAGCTCGCGGAGTCTCGGGGAGACCCAGTACTTC.

CDR3 sequence (DNA): TGTGCCAGCTCGCTAATACAGGAGAACACTGAAGCTTTCTTT. It specifies CASSLIQENTEAFF. The V call is TRBV18, the J call TRBJ1-1, with a possible D match to TRBD1 (5 bases). V dropped 6 bases and J dropped 1 base, with 12 bases sitting between them. The CDR3 covers 14 residues. CDR1 KGHSH and CDR2 LQKENI come from the germline V gene.

This chain links TRBV18 with TRBJ1-1; D gene uncertain. CDR1 and CDR2 from the germline V gene are KGHSH and LQKENI. The CDR3 runs to 13 residues. V was trimmed by 9 bases and J by 1 base, leaving 12 bases between them. CDR3 region: CASYDFRNTEAFF. The CDR3 DNA sequence: TGTGCCAGTTATGATTTTAGGAACACTGAAGCTTTCTTT.

This clone was counted once. The chain has TRBV12-5 and TRBJ2-7; 7 bases line up with TRBD1. J gave up 0 bases and V 2 bases, and 10 bases lay outside the gene matches. Germline V gives CDR1 LGHNT, CDR2 FRNRAP. The CDR3 consists of 17 residues. DNA for the CDR3: TGTGCTAGTGGTTTGTTCCCGGACAGGTCTAGCTCCTACGAGCAGTACTTC. Translating gives CASGLFPDRSSSYEQYF.

The chain uses TRBV27 and TRBJ1-5, with a tentative D call TRBD1 (5 bases). Germline V gene lookup returns CDR1 MNHEY and CDR2 SMNVEV (reference sequence). This CDR3 contains 14 residues. V gave up 5 bases and J gave up 10 bases, with 18 bases separating them. Here the CDR3 DNA reads TGTGCCAGCAGTCCCAGGCAGGCCGGGGGTCCCCAGCATTTT. Its protein is CASSPRQAGGPQHF.

This sequence joins TRBV7-2 and TRBJ2-1, with TRBD1 matching 7 bases. Looked up from germline, CDR1 is SGHTA and CDR2 is FQGNSA. V trimming: 1 base; J trimming: 2 bases; junction bases outside the gene matches: 2. The CDR3 is 15 amino acids. Here the CDR3 DNA reads TGTGCCAGCAGCTTAGACAGGGGAACCTACAATGAGCAGTTCTTC. Translating gives CASSLDRGTYNEQFF.

This clone has only a few counts. This sequence joins TRBV30 and TRBJ1-2; 10 bases align to TRBD1. With V trimmed by 3 bases and J by 6 bases, 13 bases remained unmatched. This CDR3 region has 16 residues. CDR1 GTSNPN and CDR2 SVGIG come from the germline V gene (reference sequence). CDR3 region: CAWRDRDRGSVHGYTF. The CDR3 DNA is TGTGCCTGGAGAGACCGGGACAGGGGATCGGTGCATGGCTACACCTTC.

The chain is built from TRBV30 and TRBJ2-3, with 13 bases matching TRBD2. The germline gives CDR1 GTSNPN, CDR2 SVGIG (reference sequence). The CDR3 sequence is 18 residues long. The V segment lost 3 bases and the J segment 4 bases; nucleotides outside the gene matches: 13. CDR3: CAWSPPSRTSGRADTQYF. The CDR3, as DNA: TGTGCCTGGAGCCCTCCCTCTCGGACTAGCGGGAGAGCAGATACGCAGTATTTT.